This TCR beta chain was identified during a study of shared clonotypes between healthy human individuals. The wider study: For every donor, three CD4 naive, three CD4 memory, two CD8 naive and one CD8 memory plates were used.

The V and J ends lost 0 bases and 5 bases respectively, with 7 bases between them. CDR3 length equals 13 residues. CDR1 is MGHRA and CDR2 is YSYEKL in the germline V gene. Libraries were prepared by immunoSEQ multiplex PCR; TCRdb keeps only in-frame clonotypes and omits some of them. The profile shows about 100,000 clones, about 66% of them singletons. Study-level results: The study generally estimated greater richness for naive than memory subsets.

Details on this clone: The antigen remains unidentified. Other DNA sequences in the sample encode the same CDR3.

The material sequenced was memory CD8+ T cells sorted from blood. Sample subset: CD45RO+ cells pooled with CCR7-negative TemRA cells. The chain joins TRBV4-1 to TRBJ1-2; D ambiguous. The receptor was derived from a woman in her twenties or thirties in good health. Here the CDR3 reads CASSQDPGYGYTF. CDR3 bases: TGCGCCAGCAGCCAAGATCCGGGTTATGGCTACACCTTC.